This is a list of T cell receptor beta chains from one sample in a study of vaccination and CD4 T cells after COVID-19. These receptors' antigens are unknown. TCRdb re-derived calls from the PCR reads in MiXCR, one entry per CDR3 protein. Of over 15,000 distinct CDR3 sequences listed, approximately 57% are singletons. Sequenced: CD4+ T cells from blood, cultured in vitro. All receptors derive from a human donor who had recovered from COVID-19. Each CDR3 is given with its conserved first and last residue. Some rows have no size entry. The others give once, few or many, or a class for an expanded clone.

TRBJ1-2,.,TRBV27,CASRRPLAGGSNYGYTF
TRBJ1-6,.,TRBV11-2,CASRPAFFSPNSPLHF
TRBJ2-2,.,TRBV7-8,CASSSLEAGELFF
TRBJ1-3,.,TRBV2,CASVRGSSGNTIYF
TRBJ2-7,.,TRBV7-6,CASSSGLGAYEQYF
TRBJ1-5,.,TRBV2,CASSGARVQPQHF
TRBJ2-3,.,TRBV20-1,CSARKFIRADTQYF
TRBJ2-3,few,TRBV7-2,CASSFRGMSTDTQYF
TRBJ2-7,once,TRBV20-1,CSARTLAADYEQYF
TRBJ1-4,few,TRBV27,CASRAATNEKLFF
TRBJ2-7,.,TRBV7-2,CASSVTSGSYEQYF
TRBJ1-2,few,TRBV7-6,CASSFTGGGGYTF
TRBJ1-2,.,TRBV5-6,CASIRTGNYGYTF
TRBJ1-2,.,TRBV5-1,CASSSGAVTNYGYTF
TRBJ1-1,.,TRBV12-3/TRBV12-4,CASTPDMMNTEAFF
TRBJ2-5,medium-sized,TRBV7-9,CASSPGTGMETQYF
TRBJ1-3,.,TRBV24-1,CATSDLQDSGNTIYF
TRBJ1-6,.,TRBV7-3,CASSLNLNSPLHF
TRBJ1-2,.,TRBV24-1,CATSDTHRSNGYTF
TRBJ2-1,.,TRBV7-9,CASSLDGHNEQFF
TRBJ2-1,.,TRBV7-3,CASSLRTSGRANEQFF
TRBJ2-3,.,TRBV27,CASSLSGVSTDTQYF
TRBJ2-3,.,TRBV7-9,CASSSPDTQYF
TRBJ1-1,few,TRBV6-1,CASRTANTEAFF
TRBJ2-1,.,TRBV7-2,CASSLYQGSYNEQFF
TRBJ1-2,.,TRBV20-1,CSARGQGSTYGYTF
TRBJ1-6,.,TRBV20-1,CSARGLYNSPLHF
TRBJ2-3,.,TRBV5-4,CASSLSGTDTQYF
TRBJ1-2,.,TRBV19,CASSSGDLGYTF
TRBJ2-6,.,TRBV7-2,CASSLDGANVLTF
TRBJ2-3,.,TRBV7-2,CASSFNGRWDTDTQYF
TRBJ2-1,.,TRBV7-8,CASSSMGGPYNEQFF
TRBJ2-7,.,TRBV20-1,CSALTSGTYEQYF
TRBJ1-2,.,TRBV7-3,CASSAGRGDGYTF
TRBJ1-2,.,TRBV19,CASRSSWDRGNYGYTF
TRBJ1-1,once,TRBV12-3/TRBV12-4,CATDRGRMDTEAFF
TRBJ1-1,few,TRBV9,CASKGQGNTEAFF
TRBJ2-3,.,TRBV20-1,CSAVTGGGADTQYF
TRBJ1-3,.,TRBV6-1,CAILTALSGNTIYF
TRBJ1-2,few,TRBV27,CASSPNPTGNNYGYTF
TRBJ2-1,.,TRBV30,CAWSLADTYNEQFF
TRBJ2-5,.,TRBV6-1,CASRAPAETQYF
TRBJ1-5,few,TRBV10-3,CAINSQGSNQPQHF
TRBJ2-4,.,TRBV27,CASRSGQGIGIQYF
TRBJ2-3,few,TRBV27,CASSLLPVGQGLDTQYF
TRBJ2-2,once,TRBV28,CATLIGGRAAGELFF
TRBJ2-5,.,TRBV20-1,CSARFRGQETQYF
TRBJ2-3,.,TRBV5-1,CASSLAVRREWSQYF
TRBJ1-6,.,TRBV27,CASSSDSYNSPLHF
TRBJ2-7,.,TRBV19,CASSMGWISDEQYF
TRBJ2-5,.,TRBV12-3/TRBV12-4,CASSTAGSRDRQETQYF
TRBJ2-2,.,TRBV30,CAWSVSGTGELFF
TRBJ2-3,few,TRBV19,CASSSSRQSTDTQYF
TRBJ2-5,.,TRBV5-1,CASRPALSQETQYF
TRBJ1-5,few,TRBV27,CASSLRLNQPQHF